This record concerns one T cell receptor (beta chain) sequence. Its antigen is unknown. The data stem from a study of cytotoxic CD8 clonotypes in ibrutinib-treated CLL. Background on the study: Response samples were drawn at a median of around 12 months of treatment, range 6 to 36.

The study's findings and limits: Clonality increased with ibrutinib response but returned toward baseline at progression.

Profiling relied on immunoSEQ multiplex PCR, and the TCRdb table lists in-frame clones only, not all of them. The sample contains around 97,000 clones, more than 75% of which appear only once. The V gene lost 2 bases and the J gene lost 4 bases, with 7 bases spanning the gap. This CDR3 region has 13 residues. Germline V gene data show CDR1 as MNHNS and CDR2 as SASEGT. V is TRBV6-1 and J is TRBJ2-3; D remains unclear. This receptor was taken from a human donor with chronic lymphocytic leukemia. The sequencing used PBMCs, collected after 12 months of ibrutinib treatment. This CDR3 reads CASSEMVADTQYF. CDR3 coding DNA: TGTGCCAGCAGTGAAATGGTCGCAGATACGCAGTATTTT.